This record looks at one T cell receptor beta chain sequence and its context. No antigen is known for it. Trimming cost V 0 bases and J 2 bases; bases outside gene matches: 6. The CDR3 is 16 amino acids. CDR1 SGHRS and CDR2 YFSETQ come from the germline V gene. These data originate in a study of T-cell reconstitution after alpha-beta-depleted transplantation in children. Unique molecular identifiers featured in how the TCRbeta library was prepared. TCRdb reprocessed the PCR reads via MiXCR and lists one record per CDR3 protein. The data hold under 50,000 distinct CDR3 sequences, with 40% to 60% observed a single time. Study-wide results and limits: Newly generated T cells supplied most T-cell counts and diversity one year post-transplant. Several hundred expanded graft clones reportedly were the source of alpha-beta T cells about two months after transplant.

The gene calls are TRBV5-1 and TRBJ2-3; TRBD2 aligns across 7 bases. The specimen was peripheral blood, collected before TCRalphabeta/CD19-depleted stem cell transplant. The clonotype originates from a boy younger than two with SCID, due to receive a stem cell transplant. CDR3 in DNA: TGCGCCAGCAGCTTGGTGGGAGGGGCGCCCACAGATACGCAGTATTTT. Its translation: CASSLVGGAPTDTQYF.